The source of this T cell receptor beta chain is a study of cytomegalovirus exposure and HLA in healthy donors. Repertoires were generated with immunoSEQ multiplex PCR, while TCRdb's copy carries only in-frame clones and drops some. The sample holds some 140,000 clones; approximately 84% are singletons and the top ten take around 27%. Details on this clone: Its antigen is undetermined.

The donors were members of the validation cohort comprising roughly 130 subjects, separate from the approximately 630-subject first cohort. Whole-study results and caveats: In vitro, a few CMV-associated chains proved specific for CMV antigens. A later analysis found first-cohort TCR clusters tended to co-occur in the 120 validation repertoires. Altogether, 170 or so TCR beta chains were recorded as cytomegalovirus-associated.

The CDR3 extends over 14 amino acids. Trimming cost V 0 bases and J 6 bases, with 9 bases left between them. The germline V gene has CDR1 SGHTA and CDR2 FQGNSA. The chain combines TRBV7-2 with TRBJ1-5, with D perhaps matching TRBD1 (6 bases). The sequencing sample was made of PBMCs. The clonotype was recovered from a man aged 25-45 years in good health and CMV-seropositive. CDR3 loop: CASSLAQGTQPQHF. The CDR3 DNA is TGTGCCAGCAGCTTAGCCCAGGGGACTCAGCCCCAGCATTTT.